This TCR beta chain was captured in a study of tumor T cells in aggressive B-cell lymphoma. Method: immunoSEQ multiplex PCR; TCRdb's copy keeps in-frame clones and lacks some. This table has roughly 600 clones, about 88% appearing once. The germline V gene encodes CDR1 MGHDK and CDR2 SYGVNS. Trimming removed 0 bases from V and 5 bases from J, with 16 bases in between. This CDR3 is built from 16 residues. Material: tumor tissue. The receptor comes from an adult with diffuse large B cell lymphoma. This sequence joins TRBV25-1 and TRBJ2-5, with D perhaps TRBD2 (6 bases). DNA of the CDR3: TGTGCCAGCAGTGAATATGGGCAGGGCGGAGGGGAGACCCAGTACTTC. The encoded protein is CASSEYGQGGGETQYF.